This TCR beta chain was recovered during a study of CD8+ T cells in alopecia areata. About the study: Severity was scored as percentage of affected scalp area in treated patients.

TCR sequencing used cDNA made by reverse transcription of extracted RNA. The table came from immunoSEQ multiplex PCR; TCRdb's copy has only in-frame clones and leaves some out. This sample yields 180,000 or so clones, of which 55% to 70% are seen a single time; 5.5% belongs to the top ten. Concerning this clone: Its antigen remains unknown.

Study results and caveats: Tofacitinib significantly brought down scalp clonality and expanded CD8+ clones among top 100.

Treatment specified: oral pan-JAK inhibitor, 5-10 mg twice daily. Sorting separated CD4+ and CD8+ T cells out of PBMCs. The TCR sequence derives from a human donor with alopecia areata. The sample was CD4+ T cells sorted from blood, taken at week 24, from a patient treated with tofacitinib.

In DNA form, the CDR3 reads TGTGCCAGTAGTATAGATCCCTTCATGAACACTGAAGCTTTCTTT. Translating gives CASSIDPFMNTEAFF. The chain employs TRBV19 and TRBJ1-1, with unresolved D. The CDR3 is 15 residues long. V lost 0 bases, J lost 0 bases, and 8 bases lay in between. Germline CDR1 is LNHDA and CDR2 is SQIVND (reference sequence).